These 12 T cell receptor beta chains were all obtained from the same sample, sequenced in a study of T cells in Graves' hyperthyroidism and ophthalmopathy. The CDR3 regions of TCR beta were amplified from RNA transcripts. The study used the HTBI primer set for a first-round RT-PCR of the TCR CDR3. Using its own MiXCR run on the multiplex PCR reads, TCRdb lists one record per CDR3 protein. The sample yields 730,000 or so distinct CDR3 sequences, around a sixth seen once. The specimen sequenced was blood. The receptors originated from a woman in her 50s with Graves' hyperthyroidism that later progressed to Graves' ophthalmopathy.

The V call is TRBV3-1, the J call TRBJ2-1, with no clear D. Trimming removed 1 base at V and 8 bases at J, with 12 bases between. This CDR3 is built from 14 residues. Germline V gene data show CDR1 as LGHDT and CDR2 as YNNKEL (reference sequence). CDR3 sequence (DNA): TGTGCCAGCAGCCAAGGTCCAGCCGGCTATGAGCAGTTCTTC. Translated, it gives CASSQGPAGYEQFF.

This clonotype has at least ten counts. The chain carries TRBV5-1 and TRBJ1-1; TRBD1 matches at 9 bases. This CDR3 is built from 15 residues. Germline CDR1 is SGHRS and CDR2 is YFSETQ. With 4 bases clipped from V and 0 bases from J, the junction kept 4 bases outside the gene matches. Here the CDR3 DNA reads TGCGCCAGCAGCAAGGACAGGGGAATGAACACTGAAGCTTTCTTT. This gives the protein CASSKDRGMNTEAFF. The full variable domain, its missing parts supplied by reference TRBV5-1 and TRBJ1-1, is KAGVTQTPRYLIKTRGQQVTLSCSPISGHRSVSWYQQTPGQGLQFLFEYFSETQRNKGNFPGRFSGRQFSNSRSEMNVSTLELGDSALYLCASSKDRGMNTEAFFGQGTRLTVV.

This clonotype has ten or more counts. The rearrangement joins TRBV13 to TRBJ2-7; D remains ambiguous. The germline CDR1 and CDR2 sequences are PRHDT and FYEKMQ (reference sequence). The germline V and J ends were trimmed by 4 bases and 2 bases, with 12 bases remaining between them. This CDR3 comprises 14 residues. As DNA, the CDR3 is TGTGCCAGCAGCTACGCAACAGAGACCTACGAGCAGTACTTC. Its protein product is CASSYATETYEQYF.

This clonotype was seen more than once but under ten times. The CDR3 DNA reads TGTGCCAGCAGCTTTAGTGAAGGGGGACTAAAACTGTTTTTT. This encodes CASSFSEGGLKLFF. The chain links TRBV7-9 to TRBJ1-4, with a weak D call TRBD1 (6 bases). Germline V lookup: CDR1 SEHNR, CDR2 FQNEAQ (reference sequence). The CDR3 spans 14 residues. Between the trimmed V and J ends, which lost 3 bases and 10 bases, there was a span of 15 bases.

This clonotype showed up many times. The genes are TRBV3-1 and TRBJ1-2, with D unclear. V shed 4 bases and J shed 5 bases, with 20 bases lying between them. CDR1 is LGHDT, CDR2 YNNKEL, per germline (reference sequence). The CDR3 sequence is 16 residues long. Here the CDR3 DNA reads TGTGCCAGCAGCCGGGTACATTCACCTGAAACATATGGCTACACCTTC. Translating it yields CASSRVHSPETYGYTF.

This clonotype has a count of ten or more. The chain has TRBV6-5 and TRBJ2-5; no definite D call. The CDR3 is made up of 15 amino acids. The V and J ends lost 0 bases and 7 bases respectively, with 15 bases between them. Germline V lookup: CDR1 MNHEY, CDR2 SVGAGI. The CDR3, as DNA: TGTGCCAGCAGTTACTCGGGCGGCTTAAAGTGGACCCAGTACTTC. Its protein product is CASSYSGGLKWTQYF.

The chain couples TRBV3-1 to TRBJ2-1; the D is unclear. Trimming removed 4 bases from V and 8 bases from J, with 9 bases in between. Germline CDR1 reads LGHDT; CDR2 reads YNNKEL (reference sequence). This CDR3 region has 12 residues. The CDR3 coding sequence is TGTGCCAGCAGCCCATCATGGGATGAGCAGTTCTTC. Residues: CASSPSWDEQFF.

Many counts were recorded for this clonotype. The V call is TRBV3-1, the J call TRBJ2-1, with 7 bases fitting TRBD2. J gave up 11 bases and V 0 bases, and 7 bases lay outside the gene matches. The length of the CDR3 is 14 residues. Germline V gene sequence: CDR1 LGHDT, CDR2 YNNKEL (reference sequence). In DNA, the CDR3 is TGTGCCAGCAGCCAAGATCCAGGACTAGTGCAGCAGTTCTTC. Translated, it gives CASSQDPGLVQQFF.

This clonotype appeared many times. V and J are TRBV5-1 and TRBJ1-2, with a tentative D call TRBD1 (5 bases). Trimming pared 3 bases from V and 6 bases from J, leaving 9 bases between. This CDR3 contains 12 residues. CDR1 is SGHRS and CDR2 is YFSETQ in the germline V gene. This CDR3 is CASSSDNHGYTF. As DNA, the CDR3 is TGCGCCAGCAGCTCGGACAATCATGGCTACACCTTC.

This sequence joins TRBV30 and TRBJ2-7; 9 bases map to TRBD2. CDR1 and CDR2 (germline): GTSNPN, SVGIG (reference sequence). V lost 0 bases, J lost 4 bases, and 10 bases stayed unmatched. The CDR3 is 16 residues long. CDR3 amino acids: CAWSVAGGPLRYEQYF. CDR3 coding DNA: TGTGCCTGGAGTGTGGCGGGGGGGCCTCTTCGATACGAGCAGTACTTC.

This clonotype was detected a few times. This chain connects TRBV5-6 to TRBJ2-6; TRBD1 or TRBD2 may be the D gene (5 bases each). Per the germline V gene, CDR1 is SGHDT and CDR2 is YYEEEE. Trimming pared 4 bases from V and 0 bases from J, leaving 11 bases between. The CDR3 spans 16 residues. The CDR3 sequence: CASSPPGGSGANVLTF. DNA of the CDR3: TGTGCCAGCAGCCCCCCTGGGGGCTCTGGGGCCAACGTCCTGACTTTC.

In its sample, this clonotype was seen a few times. The chain employs TRBV7-8 and TRBJ2-2; TRBD1 matches 9 bases. After removal of 2 bases from V and 5 bases from J, the junction contained 9 bases not matched to a gene. The CDR3 contains 17 residues. Germline V CDR1 and CDR2: SGHVS, FQNEAQ. The CDR3 reads CASSLNSDGTGTGELFF. CDR3 coding DNA: TGTGCCAGCAGCTTAAATTCGGACGGGACAGGGACCGGGGAGCTGTTTTTT.